One and the same sample provided the 9 T cell receptor beta chains below, sequenced in a study of blood T cell repertoires in COVID-19. Sequencing was performed with immunoSEQ multiplex PCR; in TCRdb, only in-frame clones are kept and a portion is missing. The sample shows about 78,000 clones, 84% of them seen only once. The material sequenced was peripheral blood. Receptor source: a man in his fifties or sixties with acute or convalescent COVID-19.

The genes are TRBV7-9 and TRBJ1-3; D not certain. The CDR3 contains 14 residues. Looked up from germline, CDR1 is SEHNR and CDR2 is FQNEAQ (reference sequence). Trimming shortened V by 2 bases and J by 0 bases, and 5 bases separated the two germline ends. The CDR3 nucleotides read TGTGCCAGCAGCTTAAGCCTCTCTGGAAACACCATATATTTT. The encoded protein is CASSLSLSGNTIYF.

In its sample, this clone was seen a few times. The chain has TRBV27 and TRBJ2-3; the match to TRBD2 covers 7 bases. This CDR3 has 15 residues. In germline, CDR1 is MNHEY, CDR2 SMNVEV (reference sequence). Losses at the gene ends were 6 bases for V and 1 base for J; bases not matched to a gene: 7. As DNA, the CDR3 is TGTGCCAGCAGCCCTAGGGCGGGGGGCACAGATACGCAGTATTTT. It yields the protein CASSPRAGGTDTQYF.

This clone was seen more than once but under ten times. The CDR3 protein is CASSPQGGTEAFF. For the CDR3, the DNA is TGTGCCAGCAGCCCACAGGGGGGTACTGAAGCTTTCTTT. The rearrangement joins TRBV7-3 to TRBJ1-1, with 8 bases fitting TRBD1. Looked up from germline, CDR1 is SGHTA and CDR2 is FQGTGA. The CDR3 has 13 residues. V trimming: 5 bases; J trimming: 5 bases; junction bases outside the gene matches: 4.

The CDR3 spells CAWSHRGRGYGYTF. CDR3 bases: TGTGCCTGGAGCCACAGGGGGCGAGGCTATGGCTACACCTTC. V usage is TRBV30 and J usage is TRBJ1-2, with 9 bases that match TRBD1. This CDR3 comprises 14 residues. Unmatched junction bases numbered 6, after V lost 3 bases and J lost 4 bases. The germline CDR1 and CDR2 sequences are GTSNPN and SVGIG (reference sequence). Full variable domain (rest looked up from reference TRBV30 and TRBJ1-2): SQTIHQWPATLVQPVGSPLSLECTVEGTSNPNLYWYRQAAGRGLQLLFYSVGIGQISSEVPQNLSASRPQDRQFILSSKKLLLSDSGFYLCAWSHRGRGYGYTFGSGTRLTVV.

This chain connects TRBV6-2 or TRBV6-3 to TRBJ1-2, with a weak D call TRBD1 (6 bases). With 5 bases removed from V and 2 bases from J, the gap between germline ends came to 9 bases. Looked up from germline, CDR1 is MNHEY and CDR2 is SVGEGT. The length of the CDR3 is 13 residues. CDR3: CASSPQGNYGYTF. In DNA, the CDR3 is TGTGCCAGCAGTCCCCAGGGGAACTATGGCTACACCTTC.

The chain joins TRBV6-2 or TRBV6-3 to TRBJ1-5, with 7 bases matching TRBD1. The CDR3 is made up of 16 amino acids. Germline CDR1 and CDR2: MNHEY and SVGEGT. V shed 0 bases, J shed 6 bases, and the junction held 8 bases outside the gene matches. CDR3 nucleotide sequence: TGTGCCAGCAGTTACTCCAGACAGGGTATGTTTCAGCCCCAGCATTTT. This encodes CASSYSRQGMFQPQHF.

V is TRBV2 and J is TRBJ1-5; 8 nucleotides agree with TRBD1. V was clipped by 7 bases and J by 7 bases; unmatched bases: 12. CDR1 is SNHLY and CDR2 is FYNNEI in the germline V gene. The CDR3 consists of 15 residues. For the CDR3, the DNA is TGTGCCAGCAAGACAGGGGCGGGAATTAGCCAGCCCCAGCATTTT. Translated: CASKTGAGISQPQHF.

The V gene is TRBV19, the J gene TRBJ1-1, with TRBD1 matching over 9 bases. CDR3 length: 16 residues. CDR1 is LNHDA, CDR2 SQIVND, per germline (reference sequence). J lost 1 base, V lost 4 bases, and 7 bases had no gene match. CDR3 DNA sequence: TGTGCCAGTAGTAACCGGTACAGGGGGCAGAACACTGAAGCTTTCTTT. Amino acids: CASSNRYRGQNTEAFF.

The chain has TRBV5-1 and TRBJ2-1; TRBD1 aligns across 8 bases. J was trimmed by 7 bases and V by 6 bases; bases with no gene match: 9. Germline V gives CDR1 SGHRS, CDR2 YFSETQ. The CDR3 length is 14 residues. CDR3 DNA sequence: TGCGCCAGCAACATAGGACAGGGCGAAAATGAGCAGTTCTTC. Translation: CASNIGQGENEQFF.